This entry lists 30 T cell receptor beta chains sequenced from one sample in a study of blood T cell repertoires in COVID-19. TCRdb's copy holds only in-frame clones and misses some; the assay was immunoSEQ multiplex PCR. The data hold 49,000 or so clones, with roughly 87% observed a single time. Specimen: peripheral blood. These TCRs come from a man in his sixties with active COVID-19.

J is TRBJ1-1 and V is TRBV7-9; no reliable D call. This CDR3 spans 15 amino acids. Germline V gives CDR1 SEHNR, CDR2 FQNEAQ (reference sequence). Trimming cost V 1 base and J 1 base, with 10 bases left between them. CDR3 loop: CASSLVGGQNTEAFF. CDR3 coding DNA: TGTGCCAGCAGCTTAGTAGGCGGGCAGAACACTGAAGCTTTCTTT.

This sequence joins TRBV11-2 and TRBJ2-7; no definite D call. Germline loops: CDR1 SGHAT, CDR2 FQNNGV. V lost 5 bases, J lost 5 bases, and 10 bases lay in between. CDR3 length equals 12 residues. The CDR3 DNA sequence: TGTGCCAGCAGCGCACTCCTCAACGAGCAGTACTTC. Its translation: CASSALLNEQYF.

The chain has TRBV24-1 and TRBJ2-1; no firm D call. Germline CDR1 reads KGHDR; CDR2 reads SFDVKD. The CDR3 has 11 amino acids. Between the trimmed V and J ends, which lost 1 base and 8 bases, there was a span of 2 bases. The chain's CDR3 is CATSDFYEQFF. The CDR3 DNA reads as TGTGCCACCAGTGATTTCTATGAGCAGTTCTTC.

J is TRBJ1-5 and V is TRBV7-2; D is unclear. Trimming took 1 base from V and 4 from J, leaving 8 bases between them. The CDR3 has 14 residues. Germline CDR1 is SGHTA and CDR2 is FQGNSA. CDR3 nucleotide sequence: TGTGCCAGCAGCTTAGGGAGTGTTAATCAGCCCCAGCATTTT. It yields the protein CASSLGSVNQPQHF.

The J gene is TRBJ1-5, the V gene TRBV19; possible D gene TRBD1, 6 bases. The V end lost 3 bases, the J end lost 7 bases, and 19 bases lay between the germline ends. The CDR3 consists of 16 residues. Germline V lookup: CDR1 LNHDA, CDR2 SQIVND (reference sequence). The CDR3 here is CASSMESRGRGQPQHF. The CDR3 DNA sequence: TGTGCCAGTAGTATGGAAAGCAGGGGCAGGGGACAGCCCCAGCATTTT.

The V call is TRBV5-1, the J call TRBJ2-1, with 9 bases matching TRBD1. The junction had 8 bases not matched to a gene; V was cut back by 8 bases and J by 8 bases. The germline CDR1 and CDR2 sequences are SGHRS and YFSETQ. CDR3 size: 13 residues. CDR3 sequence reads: CASTGQGADEQFF. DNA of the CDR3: TGCGCCAGTACGGGACAGGGAGCGGATGAGCAGTTCTTC.

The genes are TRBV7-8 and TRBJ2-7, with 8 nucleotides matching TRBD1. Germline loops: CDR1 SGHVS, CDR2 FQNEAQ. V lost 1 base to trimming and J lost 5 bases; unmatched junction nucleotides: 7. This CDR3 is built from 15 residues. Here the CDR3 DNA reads TGTGCCAGCAGCTTAGTTAGGACAGGGTCCCACGAGCAGTACTTC. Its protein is CASSLVRTGSHEQYF.

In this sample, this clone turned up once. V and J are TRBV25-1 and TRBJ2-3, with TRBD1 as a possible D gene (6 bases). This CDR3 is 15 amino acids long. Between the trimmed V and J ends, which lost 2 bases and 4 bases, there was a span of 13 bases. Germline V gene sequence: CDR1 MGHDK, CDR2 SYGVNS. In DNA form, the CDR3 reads TGTGCCAGCAGTGAAAGGCAGGGGATCCCAGATACGCAGTATTTT. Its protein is CASSERQGIPDTQYF.

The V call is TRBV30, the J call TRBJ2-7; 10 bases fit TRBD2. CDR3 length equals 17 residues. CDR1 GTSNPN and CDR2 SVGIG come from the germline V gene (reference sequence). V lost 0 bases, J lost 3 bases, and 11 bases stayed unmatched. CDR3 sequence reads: CAWSVSKLAGVDYEQYF. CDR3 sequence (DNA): TGTGCCTGGAGTGTATCGAAGCTAGCGGGGGTAGACTACGAGCAGTACTTC.

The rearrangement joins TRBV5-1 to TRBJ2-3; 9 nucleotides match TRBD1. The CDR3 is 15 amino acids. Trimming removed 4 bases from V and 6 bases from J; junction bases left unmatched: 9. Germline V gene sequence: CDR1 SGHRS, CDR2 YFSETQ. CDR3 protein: CASSERTGVKDTQYF. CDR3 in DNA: TGCGCCAGCAGCGAGAGGACAGGGGTAAAGGATACGCAGTATTTT.

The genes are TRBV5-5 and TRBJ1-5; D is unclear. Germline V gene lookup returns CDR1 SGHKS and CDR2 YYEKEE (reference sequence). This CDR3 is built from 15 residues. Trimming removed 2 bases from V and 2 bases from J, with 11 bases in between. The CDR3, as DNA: TGTGCCAGCAGCTTTCAACCCGTAGGCAATCAGCCCCAGCATTTT. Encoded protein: CASSFQPVGNQPQHF.

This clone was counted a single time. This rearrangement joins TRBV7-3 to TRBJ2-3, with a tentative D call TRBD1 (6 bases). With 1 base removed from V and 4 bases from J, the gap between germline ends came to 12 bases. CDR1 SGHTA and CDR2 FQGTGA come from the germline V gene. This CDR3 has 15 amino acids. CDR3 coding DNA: TGTGCCAGCAGCTTAATTGGGGGCGGCTCAGATACGCAGTATTTT. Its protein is CASSLIGGGSDTQYF.

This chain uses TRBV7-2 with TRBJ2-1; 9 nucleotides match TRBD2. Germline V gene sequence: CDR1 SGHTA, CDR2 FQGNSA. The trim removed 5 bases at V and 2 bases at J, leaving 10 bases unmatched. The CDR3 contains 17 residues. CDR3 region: CASSVTRGGGAYNEQFF. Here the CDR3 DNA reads TGTGCCAGCAGCGTAACCCGCGGGGGGGGAGCCTACAATGAGCAGTTCTTC.

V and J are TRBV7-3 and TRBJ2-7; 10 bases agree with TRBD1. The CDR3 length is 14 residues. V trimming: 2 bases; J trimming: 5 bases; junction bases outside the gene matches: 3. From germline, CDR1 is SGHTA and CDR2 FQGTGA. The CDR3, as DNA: TGTGCCAGCAGCTTAGGACAGGGGGTAAACGAGCAGTACTTC. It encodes CASSLGQGVNEQYF.

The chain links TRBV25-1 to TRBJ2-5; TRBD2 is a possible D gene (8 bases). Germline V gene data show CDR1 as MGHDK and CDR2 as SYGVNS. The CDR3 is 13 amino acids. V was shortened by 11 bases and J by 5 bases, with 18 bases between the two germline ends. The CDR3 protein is CAREGAGPETQYF. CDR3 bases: TGTGCCCGGGAGGGGGCAGGGCCGGAGACCCAGTACTTC.

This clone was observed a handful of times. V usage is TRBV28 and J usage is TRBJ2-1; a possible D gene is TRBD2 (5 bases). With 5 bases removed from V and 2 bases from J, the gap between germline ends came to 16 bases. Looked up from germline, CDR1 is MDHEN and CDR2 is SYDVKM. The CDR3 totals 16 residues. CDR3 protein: CASSRGLVYTYNEQFF. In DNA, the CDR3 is TGTGCCAGCAGTCGTGGACTGGTGTACACCTACAATGAGCAGTTCTTC. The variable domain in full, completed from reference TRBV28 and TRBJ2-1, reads DVKVTQSSRYLVKRTGEKVFLECVQDMDHENMFWYRQDPGLGLRLIYFSYDVKMKEKGDIPEGYSVSREKKERFSLILESASTNQTSMYLCASSRGLVYTYNEQFFGPGTRLTVL.

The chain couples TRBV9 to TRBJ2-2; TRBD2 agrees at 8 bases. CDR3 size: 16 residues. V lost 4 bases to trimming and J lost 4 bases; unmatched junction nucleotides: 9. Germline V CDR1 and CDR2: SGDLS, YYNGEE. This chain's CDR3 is CASSLAGGTATGELFF. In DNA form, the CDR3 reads TGTGCCAGCAGCCTGGCGGGAGGCACCGCCACCGGGGAGCTGTTTTTT.

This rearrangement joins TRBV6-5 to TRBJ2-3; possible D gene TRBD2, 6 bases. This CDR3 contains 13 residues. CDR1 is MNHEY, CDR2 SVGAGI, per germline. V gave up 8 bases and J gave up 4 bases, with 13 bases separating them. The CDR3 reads CASERLVADTQYF. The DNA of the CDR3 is TGTGCCAGCGAAAGACTAGTTGCAGATACGCAGTATTTT.

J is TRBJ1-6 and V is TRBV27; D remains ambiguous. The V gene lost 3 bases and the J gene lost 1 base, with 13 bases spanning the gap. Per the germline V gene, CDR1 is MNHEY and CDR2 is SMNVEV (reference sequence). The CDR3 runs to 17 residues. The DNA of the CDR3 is TGTGCCAGCAGTTTTCTGACCGGGAAGTCCTATAATTCACCCCTCCACTTT. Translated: CASSFLTGKSYNSPLHF.

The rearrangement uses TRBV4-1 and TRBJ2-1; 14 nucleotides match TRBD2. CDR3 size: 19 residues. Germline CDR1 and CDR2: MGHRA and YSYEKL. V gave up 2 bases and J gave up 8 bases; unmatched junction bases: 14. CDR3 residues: CASSQISVPGLAGAYEQFF. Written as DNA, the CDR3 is TGCGCCAGCAGCCAAATTTCAGTCCCGGGACTAGCGGGAGCTTATGAGCAGTTCTTC.

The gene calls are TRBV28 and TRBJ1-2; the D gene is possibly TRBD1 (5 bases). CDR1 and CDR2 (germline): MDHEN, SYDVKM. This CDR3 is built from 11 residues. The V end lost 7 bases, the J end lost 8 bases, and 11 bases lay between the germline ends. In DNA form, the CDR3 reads TGTGCCAGCAACGGGGGAAACGGCTACACCTTC. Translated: CASNGGNGYTF.

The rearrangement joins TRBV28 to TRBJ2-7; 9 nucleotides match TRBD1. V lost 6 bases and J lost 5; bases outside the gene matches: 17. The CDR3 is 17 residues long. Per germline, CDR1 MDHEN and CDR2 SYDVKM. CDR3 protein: CASSRPGLGQGRHEQYF. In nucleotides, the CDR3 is TGTGCCAGCAGCCGCCCAGGCCTAGGACAGGGGCGCCACGAGCAGTACTTC.

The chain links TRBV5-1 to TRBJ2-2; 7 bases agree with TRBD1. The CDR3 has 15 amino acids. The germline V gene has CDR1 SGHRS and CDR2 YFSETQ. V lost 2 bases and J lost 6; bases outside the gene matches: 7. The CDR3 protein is CASSLTGVGAGELFF. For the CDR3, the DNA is TGCGCCAGCAGCTTAACAGGGGTCGGGGCCGGGGAGCTGTTTTTT. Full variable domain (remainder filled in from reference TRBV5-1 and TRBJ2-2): KAGVTQTPRYLIKTRGQQVTLSCSPISGHRSVSWYQQTPGQGLQFLFEYFSETQRNKGNFPGRFSGRQFSNSRSEMNVSTLELGDSALYLCASSLTGVGAGELFFGEGSRLTVL.

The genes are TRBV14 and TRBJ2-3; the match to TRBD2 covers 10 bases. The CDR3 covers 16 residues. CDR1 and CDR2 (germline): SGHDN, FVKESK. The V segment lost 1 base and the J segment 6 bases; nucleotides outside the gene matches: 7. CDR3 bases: TGTGCCAGCAGCCAAGTTGGGGGACTAGCGAGTGATACGCAGTATTTT. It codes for CASSQVGGLASDTQYF.

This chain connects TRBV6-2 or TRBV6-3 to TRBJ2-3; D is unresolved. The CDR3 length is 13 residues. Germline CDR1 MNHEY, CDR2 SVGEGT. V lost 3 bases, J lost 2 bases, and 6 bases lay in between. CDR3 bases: TGTGCCAGCAGTTATTTCTCCACAGATACGCAGTATTTT. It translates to CASSYFSTDTQYF.

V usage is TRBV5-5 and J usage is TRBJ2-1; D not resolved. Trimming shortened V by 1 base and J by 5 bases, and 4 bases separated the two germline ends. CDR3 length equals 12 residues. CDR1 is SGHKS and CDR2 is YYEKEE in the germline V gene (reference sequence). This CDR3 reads CASSLPDNEQFF. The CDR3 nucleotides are TGTGCCAGCAGCTTGCCTGACAATGAGCAGTTCTTC.

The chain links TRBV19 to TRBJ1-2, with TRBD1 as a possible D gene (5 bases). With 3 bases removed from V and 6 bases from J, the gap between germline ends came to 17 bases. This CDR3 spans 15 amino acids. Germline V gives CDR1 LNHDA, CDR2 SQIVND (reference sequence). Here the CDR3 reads CASSIRTSPEDGYTF. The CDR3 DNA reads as TGTGCCAGTAGTATTAGGACATCCCCAGAAGATGGCTACACCTTC.

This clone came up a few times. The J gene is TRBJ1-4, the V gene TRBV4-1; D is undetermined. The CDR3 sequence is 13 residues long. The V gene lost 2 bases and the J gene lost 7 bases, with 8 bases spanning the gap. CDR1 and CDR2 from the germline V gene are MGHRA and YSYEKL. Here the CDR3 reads CASSQSRGEKLFF. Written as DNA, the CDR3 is TGCGCCAGCAGCCAATCCCGCGGTGAAAAACTGTTTTTT.

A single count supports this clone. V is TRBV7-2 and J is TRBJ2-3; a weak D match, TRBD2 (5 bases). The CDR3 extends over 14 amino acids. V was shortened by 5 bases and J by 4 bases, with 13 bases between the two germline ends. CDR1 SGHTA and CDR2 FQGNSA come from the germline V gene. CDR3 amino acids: CASSTKVGADTQYF. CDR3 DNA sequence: TGTGCCAGCAGCACGAAGGTGGGAGCAGATACGCAGTATTTT.

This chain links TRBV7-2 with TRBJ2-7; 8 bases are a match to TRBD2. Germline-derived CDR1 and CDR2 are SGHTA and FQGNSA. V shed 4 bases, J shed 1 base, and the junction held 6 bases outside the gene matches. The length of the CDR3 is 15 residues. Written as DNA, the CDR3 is TGTGCCAGCAGCTCCCAAGCGGGAGCGTCCTACGAGCAGTACTTC. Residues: CASSSQAGASYEQYF.